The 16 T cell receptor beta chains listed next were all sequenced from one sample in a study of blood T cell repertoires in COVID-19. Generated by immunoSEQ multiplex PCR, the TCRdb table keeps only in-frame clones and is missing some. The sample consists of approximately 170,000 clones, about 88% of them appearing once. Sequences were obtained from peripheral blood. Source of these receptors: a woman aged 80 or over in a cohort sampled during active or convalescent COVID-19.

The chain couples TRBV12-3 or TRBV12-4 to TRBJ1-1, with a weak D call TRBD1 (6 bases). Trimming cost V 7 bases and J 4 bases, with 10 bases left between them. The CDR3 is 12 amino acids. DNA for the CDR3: TGTGCCAGCAACTTGGACAGCACTGAAGCTTTCTTT. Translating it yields CASNLDSTEAFF.

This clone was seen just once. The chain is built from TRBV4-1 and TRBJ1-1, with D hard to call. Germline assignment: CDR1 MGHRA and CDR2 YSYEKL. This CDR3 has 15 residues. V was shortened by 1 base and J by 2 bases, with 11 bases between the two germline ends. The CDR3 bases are TGCGCCAGCAGCCAAGGCCGGTACAGAAACACTGAAGCTTTCTTT. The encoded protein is CASSQGRYRNTEAFF.

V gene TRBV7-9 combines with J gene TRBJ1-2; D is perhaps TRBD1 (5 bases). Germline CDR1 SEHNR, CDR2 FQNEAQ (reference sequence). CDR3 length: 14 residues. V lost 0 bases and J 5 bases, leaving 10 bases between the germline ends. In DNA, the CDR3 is TGTGCCAGCAGCTTAGCGCCAGGGATATATGGCTACACCTTC. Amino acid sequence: CASSLAPGIYGYTF.

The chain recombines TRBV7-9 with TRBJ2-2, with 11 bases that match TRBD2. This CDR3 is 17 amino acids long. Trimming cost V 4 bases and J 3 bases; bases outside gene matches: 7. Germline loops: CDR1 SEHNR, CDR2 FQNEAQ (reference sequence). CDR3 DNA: TGTGCCAGCAGCTCCGTTAGCGGGGGGGCTCACACCGGGGAGCTGTTTTTT. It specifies CASSSVSGGAHTGELFF.

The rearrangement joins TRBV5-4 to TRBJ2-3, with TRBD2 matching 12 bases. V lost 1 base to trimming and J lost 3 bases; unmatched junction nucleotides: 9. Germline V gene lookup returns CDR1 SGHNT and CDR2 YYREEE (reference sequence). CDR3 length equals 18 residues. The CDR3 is CASSLLGLAGGGTDTQYF. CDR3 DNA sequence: TGTGCCAGCAGCTTGTTGGGGCTAGCGGGAGGGGGGACAGATACGCAGTATTTT.

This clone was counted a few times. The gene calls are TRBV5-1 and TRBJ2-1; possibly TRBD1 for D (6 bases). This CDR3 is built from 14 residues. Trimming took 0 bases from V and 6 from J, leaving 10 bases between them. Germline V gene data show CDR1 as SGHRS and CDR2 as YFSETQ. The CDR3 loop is CASSLGDTANEQFF. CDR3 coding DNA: TGCGCCAGCAGCTTGGGGGACACGGCCAATGAGCAGTTCTTC.

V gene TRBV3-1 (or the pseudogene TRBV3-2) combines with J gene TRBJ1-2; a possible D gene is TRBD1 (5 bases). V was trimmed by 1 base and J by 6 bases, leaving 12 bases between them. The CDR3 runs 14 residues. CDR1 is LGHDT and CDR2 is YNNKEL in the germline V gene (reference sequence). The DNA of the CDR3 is TGTGCCAGCAGCCAAGTAATGCGGGGGGATGGCTACACCTTC. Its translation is CASSQVMRGDGYTF.

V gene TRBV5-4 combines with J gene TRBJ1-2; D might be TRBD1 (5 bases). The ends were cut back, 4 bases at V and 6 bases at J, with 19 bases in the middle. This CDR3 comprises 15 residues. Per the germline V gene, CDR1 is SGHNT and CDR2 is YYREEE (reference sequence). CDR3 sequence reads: CASSPPDWGGNGYTF. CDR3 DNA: TGTGCCAGCAGCCCCCCGGATTGGGGGGGAAATGGCTACACCTTC.

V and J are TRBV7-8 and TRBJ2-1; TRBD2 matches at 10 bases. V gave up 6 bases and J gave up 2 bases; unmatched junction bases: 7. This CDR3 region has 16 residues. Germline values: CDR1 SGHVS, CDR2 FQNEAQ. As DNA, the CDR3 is TGTGCCAGCAGTCGGCAGCGGGGGGGCCCCTACAATGAGCAGTTCTTC. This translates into CASSRQRGGPYNEQFF.

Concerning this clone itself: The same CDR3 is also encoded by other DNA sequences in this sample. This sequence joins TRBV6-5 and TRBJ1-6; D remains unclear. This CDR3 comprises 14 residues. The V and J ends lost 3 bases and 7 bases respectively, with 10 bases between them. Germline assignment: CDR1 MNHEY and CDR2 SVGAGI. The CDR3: CASSYGQKNSPLHF. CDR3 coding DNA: TGTGCCAGCAGTTATGGTCAGAAAAATTCACCCCTCCACTTT.

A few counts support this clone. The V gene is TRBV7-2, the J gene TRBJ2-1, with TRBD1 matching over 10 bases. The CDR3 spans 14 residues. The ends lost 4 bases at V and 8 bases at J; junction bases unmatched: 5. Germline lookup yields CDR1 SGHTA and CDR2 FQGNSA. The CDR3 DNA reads TGTGCCAGCAGCTCCGGACAGGGGGTGGATGAGCAGTTCTTC. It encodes CASSSGQGVDEQFF.

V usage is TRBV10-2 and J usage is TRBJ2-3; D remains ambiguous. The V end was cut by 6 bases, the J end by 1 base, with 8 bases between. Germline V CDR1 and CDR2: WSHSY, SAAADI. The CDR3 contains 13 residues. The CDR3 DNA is TGCGCCAGCAGGGGCGCCGGCACAGATACGCAGTATTTT. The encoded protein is CASRGAGTDTQYF.

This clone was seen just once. The CDR3 nucleotides are TGTGCCAGCAGTTTCTACAGATATGGCTACACCTTC. Translated, it gives CASSFYRYGYTF. V is TRBV12-3 or TRBV12-4 and J is TRBJ1-2; D not certain. This CDR3 has 12 amino acids. V was trimmed by 3 bases and J by 5 bases, leaving 7 bases between them.

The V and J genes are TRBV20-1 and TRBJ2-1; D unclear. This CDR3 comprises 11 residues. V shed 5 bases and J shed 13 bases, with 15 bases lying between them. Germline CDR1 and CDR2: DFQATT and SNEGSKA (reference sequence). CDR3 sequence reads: CSAEPPVTQFF. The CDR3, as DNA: TGCAGTGCTGAACCCCCGGTAACTCAGTTCTTC.

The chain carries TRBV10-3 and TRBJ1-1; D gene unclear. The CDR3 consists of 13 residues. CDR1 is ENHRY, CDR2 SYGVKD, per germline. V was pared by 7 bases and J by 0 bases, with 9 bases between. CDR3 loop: CAINQNMNTEAFF. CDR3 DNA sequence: TGTGCCATCAACCAGAACATGAACACTGAAGCTTTCTTT.

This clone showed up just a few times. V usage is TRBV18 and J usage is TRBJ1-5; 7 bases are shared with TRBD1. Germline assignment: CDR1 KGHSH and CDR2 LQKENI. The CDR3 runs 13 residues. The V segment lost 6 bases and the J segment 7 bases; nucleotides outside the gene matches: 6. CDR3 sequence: CASSPGTEQPQHF. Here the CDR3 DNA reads TGTGCCAGCTCCCCCGGGACAGAACAGCCCCAGCATTTT.